This T cell receptor (beta chain) was captured by sequencing in a study of blood T cell repertoires in COVID-19. Study-level background: T cells, B-cell-depleted T cells, or PBMCs provided the cDNA or gDNA that served as material.

This CDR3 has 16 amino acids. Trimming stripped 1 base from V and 0 bases from J, with 8 bases between. Germline-derived CDR1 and CDR2 are SGHTS and YDEGEE. As processed by the authors: Reference gene primer amplification in the assay estimated nucleated cell counts. The assay was immunoSEQ multiplex PCR, and TCRdb's table has in-frame clones only and misses some. That table supplies the V and J calls and clone size; D and trimming were determined from the DNA. The sample shows 350,000 or so clones, roughly 87% of them seen only once. The sample comprised peripheral blood. This clonotype was obtained from a woman aged 55-69 years with COVID-19, enrolled during active disease. The rearrangement uses TRBV5-8 and TRBJ1-6; D gene uncertain. The CDR3 here is CASSLSPVSYNSPLHF. CDR3 DNA: TGTGCCAGCAGCTTGTCGCCAGTCTCCTATAATTCACCCCTCCACTTT.